This TCR beta chain was captured by sequencing in a study of STAT5B mutations in CD4+ large granular lymphocyte leukemia. Background on the study: Healthy donors showed HLA-associated enrichment of the CDR3 'QG' motif.

This CDR3 has 14 amino acids. Germline lookup yields CDR1 MNHNS and CDR2 SASEGT. Trimming cost V 3 bases and J 8 bases; bases outside gene matches: 9. This was a survey-level run. Some clones are missing from TCRdb's copy, which holds only in-frame ones; the method was immunoSEQ multiplex PCR. The table lists about 40,000 clones, roughly 81% of them singletons. This clone was recorded once. The sample taken for sequencing was CD4+ T cells from blood buffy coats. This TCR was sampled from a human donor in good health. This chain uses TRBV6-1 with TRBJ1-2, with 7 bases fitting TRBD1. This CDR3 is CASSEIRTGRGYTF. CDR3 coding DNA: TGTGCCAGCAGTGAGATAAGGACAGGTCGAGGCTACACCTTC.